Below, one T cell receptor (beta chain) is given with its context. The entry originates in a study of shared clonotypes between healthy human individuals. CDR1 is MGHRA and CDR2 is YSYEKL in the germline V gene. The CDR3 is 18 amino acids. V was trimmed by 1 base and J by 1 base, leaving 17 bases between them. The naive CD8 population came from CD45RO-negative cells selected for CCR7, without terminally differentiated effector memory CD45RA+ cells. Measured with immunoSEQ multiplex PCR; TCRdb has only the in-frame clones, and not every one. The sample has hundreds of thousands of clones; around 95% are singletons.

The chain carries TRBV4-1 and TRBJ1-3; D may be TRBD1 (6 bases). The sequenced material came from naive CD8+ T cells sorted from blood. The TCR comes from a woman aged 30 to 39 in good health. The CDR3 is CASSQGGARGASGNTIYF. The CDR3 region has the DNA TGCGCCAGCAGCCAAGGGGGGGCCCGGGGGGCGTCTGGAAACACCATATATTTT.